This section outlines one T cell receptor (beta chain) sequence together with its context. The antigen is not known. These data come from a study of response to subunit inactivated influenza vaccine. Study findings and constraints: Each seasonal flu vaccination may recruit only limited new T cells, authors suggested.

A single record per CDR3 protein comes from TCRdb applying MiXCR to the RT-PCR reads. This table has about 300,000 distinct CDR3 sequences, about a fifth appearing once. V gave up 0 bases and J gave up 0 bases, with 12 bases separating them. The CDR3 consists of 17 residues. Germline loops: CDR1 SGHTA, CDR2 FQGNSA. The source is a man between 50 and 69 years old who received an inactivated influenza vaccine. The chain is built from TRBV7-2 and TRBJ1-3; the D is unclear. The sample consisted of PBMCs from blood, taken less than 22 months after vaccination. For the CDR3, the DNA is TGTGCCAGCAGCTTAGCGGTAGCCTTTACCTCTGGAAACACCATATATTTT. This sequence encodes CASSLAVAFTSGNTIYF.